The next 32 T cell receptor beta chains were all read from a single sample in a study of blood T cells in healthy people across ages (dated by TCRdb to the mid-2010s). Library preparation used 5' RACE. Sequenced on an Illumina HiSeq 2500. A second roughly 6 to 12 cycle PCR used a sample-barcoded 5' primer and a J-beta primer mix. In-frame beta chains were kept once TCRdb had trimmed the public reads at Q25 with fastp and called clones with MiXCR. Rows matching on CDR3 protein sequence are summarized as one entry with the most common DNA and genes. The sample table shows about 1 million distinct CDR3 sequences, and around 45% are seen once. The top ten clonotypes cover around 18% of the sample. Sequenced material: blood. The source of these receptors is a woman aged 55-69 years in good health.

This chain links TRBV27 with TRBJ1-1, with TRBD1 matching over 9 bases. The CDR3 contains 15 residues. Germline-derived CDR1 and CDR2 are MNHEY and SMNVEV (reference sequence). The V gene end was trimmed by 7 bases and the J gene end by 0 bases; junction bases not matched to a gene: 6. The CDR3 is CASNVQGAMNTEAFF. CDR3 DNA sequence: TGTGCCAGCAACGTACAGGGGGCCATGAACACTGAAGCTTTCTTT.

CDR3 loop: CSPHQAGYNEQFF. The CDR3, as DNA: TGCAGTCCCCATCAGGCGGGATACAATGAGCAGTTCTTC. V is TRBV20-1 and J is TRBJ2-1, with a tentative D call TRBD2 (6 bases). The CDR3 is made up of 13 amino acids. Trimming cost V 8 bases and J 4 bases, with 15 bases left between them. The germline CDR1 and CDR2 sequences are DFQATT and SNEGSKA (reference sequence).

V and J are TRBV6-6 and TRBJ2-7; a weak D match, TRBD1 (6 bases). The CDR3 has 13 amino acids. The V gene's germline CDR1 is MNHNY and CDR2 SVGAGI (reference sequence). The V gene lost 5 bases and the J gene lost 5 bases, with 13 bases spanning the gap. The CDR3 sequence: CASSPYRVNEQYF. The CDR3 DNA follows: TGTGCCAGCAGTCCGTACAGGGTTAACGAGCAGTACTTC.

The chain uses TRBV9 and TRBJ2-3, with TRBD2 as a possible D gene (7 bases). Per germline, CDR1 SGDLS and CDR2 YYNGEE. This CDR3 comprises 18 residues. Trimming pared 4 bases from V and 0 bases from J, leaving 21 bases between. The CDR3 loop is CASSPLPVGGASTDTQYF. For the CDR3, the DNA is TGTGCCAGCAGCCCTCTCCCGGTGGGGGGGGCTAGCACAGATACGCAGTATTTT.

To note about this clonotype: One end of the junction fails to match germline, which may point to a read error. The chain couples TRBV10-3 to TRBJ1-5, with 10 bases lining up with TRBD1. The CDR3 spans 14 residues. CDR1 and CDR2 from the germline V gene are ENHRY and SYGVKD. The CDR3 DNA reads as TGTGCCATCAGCGGGACAGGGGAGAATCAGCTCCAGCATTTT. Residues: CAISGTGENQLQHF.

The gene calls are TRBV7-2 and TRBJ2-5; D possibly corresponds to TRBD2 (6 bases). The germline V gene has CDR1 SGHTA and CDR2 FQGNSA. V lost 5 bases, J lost 5 bases, and 15 bases lay in between. The CDR3 covers 14 residues. As DNA, the CDR3 is TGTGCCAGCAGCCCTGGCTGGGGAGGCGAGACCCAGTACTTC. Protein: CASSPGWGGETQYF. The full variable domain, in which reference TRBV7-2 and TRBJ2-5 provide the parts outside the CDR3, is GAGVSQSPSNKVTEKGKDVELRCDPISGHTALYWYRQSLGQGLEFLIYFQGNSAPDKSGLPSDRFSAERTGGSVSTLTIQRTQQEDSAVYLCASSPGWGGETQYFGPGTRLLVL.

This rearrangement joins TRBV5-5 to TRBJ2-5, with TRBD2 matching over 15 bases. The J call may be wrong; the DNA end is better matched by TRBJ2-7. This CDR3 is 18 amino acids long. The germline V gene has CDR1 SGHKS and CDR2 YYEKEE (reference sequence). This CDR3 reads CASSVLGTSGRPDYEQYF. The CDR3 DNA is TGTGCCAGCAGCGTATTAGGGACTAGCGGGAGGCCTGACTACGAGCAGTACTTC.

The chain recombines TRBV27 with TRBJ2-7, with 8 positions matching TRBD2. The CDR3 is 20 amino acids. CDR1 MNHEY and CDR2 SMNVEV come from the germline V gene (reference sequence). The V segment lost 5 bases and the J segment 3 bases; nucleotides outside the gene matches: 24. The CDR3 sequence is CASSQIGGVRGSGSVYEQYF. In DNA form, the CDR3 reads TGTGCCAGCAGTCAAATCGGGGGGGTCCGAGGGAGCGGGAGTGTCTACGAGCAGTACTTC.

The chain carries TRBV9 and TRBJ2-3; D may be TRBD1 (6 bases). Germline V CDR1 and CDR2: SGDLS, YYNGEE. Trimming removed 3 bases at V and 0 bases at J, with 14 bases between. This CDR3 region has 16 residues. This CDR3 reads CASSARTVSSTDTQYF. The CDR3 region has the DNA TGTGCCAGCAGCGCAAGGACAGTATCTAGCACAGATACGCAGTATTTT.

In its sample, this clonotype was seen a few times. The V call is TRBV4-1, the J call TRBJ2-7; a possible D gene is TRBD1 (6 bases). Trimming stripped 2 bases from V and 3 bases from J, with 20 bases between. This CDR3 contains 17 residues. The germline V gene has CDR1 MGHRA and CDR2 YSYEKL. The CDR3 loop reads CASSQPRSGARYYEQYF. The DNA for the CDR3 is TGCGCCAGCAGCCAACCCCGATCAGGGGCCCGCTACTACGAGCAGTACTTC.

Details on this clonotype: A much larger clone differs from this one at a single base, so this may be a read error. The chain combines TRBV7-9 with TRBJ2-7; D is tentatively TRBD1 or TRBD2 (5 bases each). This CDR3 contains 13 residues. Per the germline V gene, CDR1 is SEHNR and CDR2 is FQNEAQ (reference sequence). V dropped 1 base and J dropped 3 bases, with 7 bases sitting between them. The CDR3 reads CASSLGDDYEQYF. CDR3 bases: TGTGCCAGCAGCTTAGGGGACGACTACGAGCAGTACTTC.

The V gene is TRBV10-3, the J gene TRBJ1-6; no firm D call. V lost 3 bases and J 8 bases, leaving 17 bases between the germline ends. Germline CDR1 reads ENHRY; CDR2 reads SYGVKD. This CDR3 is built from 16 residues. CDR3 region: CAISDWLPVGDSPLHF. The CDR3 nucleotides read TGTGCCATCAGTGACTGGCTACCAGTGGGTGATTCACCCCTCCACTTT.

This clonotype was seen more than once but under ten times. This chain links TRBV12-3 or TRBV12-4 with TRBJ2-3; D might be TRBD2 (6 bases). Trimming stripped 4 bases from V and 4 bases from J, with 15 bases between. This CDR3 contains 15 residues. The CDR3 region has the DNA TGTGCCAGCAGTTCTGCGGGGACTTGGGCAGATACGCAGTATTTT. It specifies CASSSAGTWADTQYF.

This clonotype was counted between two and nine times. The chain recombines TRBV16 with TRBJ2-3, with D maybe TRBD2 (5 bases). CDR1 is KGHSY, CDR2 FQNENV, per germline. This CDR3 spans 15 amino acids. Trimming stripped 2 bases from V and 0 bases from J, with 9 bases between. The CDR3 loop is CASSQGSSSTDTQYF. CDR3 DNA sequence: TGTGCCAGCAGCCAAGGGAGTTCTAGCACAGATACGCAGTATTTT.

The chain uses TRBV7-9 and TRBJ2-7; 8 bases map to TRBD2. Germline V gene data show CDR1 as SEHNR and CDR2 as FQNEAQ (reference sequence). Losses at the gene ends were 4 bases for V and 0 bases for J; bases not matched to a gene: 5. The CDR3 has 15 residues. The CDR3 loop reads CASSSVGLDSYEQYF. The CDR3 bases are TGTGCCAGCAGCTCGGTGGGACTAGACTCCTACGAGCAGTACTTC.

V usage is TRBV6-1 and J usage is TRBJ2-1; D is perhaps TRBD2 (5 bases). CDR3 length: 16 residues. V shed 0 bases and J shed 9 bases, with 18 bases lying between them. CDR1 MNHNS and CDR2 SASEGT come from the germline V gene. The CDR3 region is CASSEAPTSSKAEQFF. For the CDR3, the DNA is TGTGCCAGCAGTGAAGCGCCAACTTCTAGCAAGGCTGAGCAGTTCTTC.

The chain is built from TRBV5-1 and TRBJ2-1; 10 bases line up with TRBD2. J gave up 6 bases and V 4 bases, and 10 bases lay outside the gene matches. This CDR3 region has 16 residues. Germline V gene lookup returns CDR1 SGHRS and CDR2 YFSETQ. The DNA of the CDR3 is TGCGCCAGCAGCCCAGGAGGAATAGCGGGAGGCAATGAGCAGTTCTTC. The encoded protein is CASSPGGIAGGNEQFF.

The chain couples TRBV5-1 to TRBJ2-4; 11 bases fit TRBD2. The better agreement between TRBJ2-7 and the DNA end casts doubt on the J call. Germline assignment: CDR1 SGHRS and CDR2 YFSETQ. CDR3 length: 15 residues. CDR3: CASSPSGRPSYEQYF. CDR3 DNA: TGCGCCAGCAGCCCTAGCGGGAGGCCATCCTACGAGCAGTACTTC.

This clonotype was seen ten or more times. The chain couples TRBV7-7 to TRBJ2-7; possibly TRBD1 or TRBD2 for D (5 bases each). The CDR3 sequence is 14 residues long. From germline, CDR1 is SSHAT and CDR2 FNYEAQ (reference sequence). Trimming shortened V by 5 bases and J by 2 bases, and 13 bases separated the two germline ends. The CDR3 region is CASSPGTLTYEQYF. The CDR3 DNA sequence: TGTGCCAGCAGCCCTGGGACGCTAACCTACGAGCAGTACTTC.

This clonotype appeared a few times. This chain connects TRBV11-2 to TRBJ2-5; 7 nucleotides align to TRBD1. Germline CDR1 and CDR2: SGHAT and FQNNGV. There are 14 residues in the CDR3. The trim removed 4 bases at V and 1 base at J, leaving 3 bases unmatched. CDR3 DNA sequence: TGTGCCAGCAGCTCTGACAGGGTCCAAGAGACCCAGTACTTC. This codes for CASSSDRVQETQYF.

Note on this clonotype: A much larger clone lies one base from this, so it may be a read error. The chain couples TRBV4-1 to TRBJ1-2; 7 bases line up with TRBD1. The ends lost 7 bases at V and 3 bases at J; junction bases unmatched: 8. This CDR3 contains 14 residues. Germline values: CDR1 MGHRA, CDR2 YSYEKL. The CDR3, as DNA: TGCGCCAGCAACCCACAGGGGAAGGACTATGGCTACACCTTC. Translated: CASNPQGKDYGYTF.

This chain uses TRBV20-1 with TRBJ2-7; a weak D match, TRBD1 (5 bases). The CDR3 runs to 13 residues. The ends were cut back, 3 bases at V and 2 bases at J, with 11 bases in the middle. Germline V CDR1 and CDR2: DFQATT, SNEGSKA (reference sequence). The CDR3 nucleotides read TGCAGTGCTAGCGTTAGCAGGGCCTACGAGCAGTACTTC. It yields the protein CSASVSRAYEQYF.

V gene TRBV7-8 combines with J gene TRBJ2-7, with TRBD1 as a possible D gene (6 bases). The V end lost 5 bases, the J end lost 0 bases, and 14 bases lay between the germline ends. Germline-derived CDR1 and CDR2 are SGHVS and FQNEAQ. This CDR3 is 15 amino acids long. The CDR3 spells CASSHRQESSYEQYF. Written as DNA, the CDR3 is TGTGCCAGCAGCCATAGACAGGAGAGCTCCTACGAGCAGTACTTC. The variable domain in full, with the rest retrieved from reference TRBV7-8 and TRBJ2-7, is GAGVSQSPRYKVAKRGQDVALRCDPISGHVSLFWYQQALGQGPEFLTYFQNEAQLDKSGLPSDRFFAERPEGSVSTLKIQRTQQEDSAVYLCASSHRQESSYEQYFGPGTRLTVT.

The J gene is TRBJ1-2, the V gene TRBV24-1; 8 bases are a match to TRBD1. V shed 4 bases, J shed 4 bases, and the junction held 4 bases outside the gene matches. The CDR3 covers 14 residues. CDR1 and CDR2 from the germline V gene are KGHDR and SFDVKD. The CDR3 reads CATSESGQAYGYTF. CDR3 nucleotide sequence: TGTGCCACCAGTGAGTCGGGACAGGCCTATGGCTACACCTTC.

This clonotype has a handful of counts. The V call is TRBV20-1, the J call TRBJ2-5; tentatively, D is TRBD1 (6 bases). This CDR3 has 12 amino acids. CDR1 and CDR2 from the germline V gene are DFQATT and SNEGSKA (reference sequence). V lost 3 bases and J 4 bases, leaving 9 bases between the germline ends. The CDR3 sequence: CSARGARETQYF. The DNA for the CDR3 is TGCAGTGCTAGGGGGGCTCGAGAGACCCAGTACTTC.

The genes are TRBV20-1 and TRBJ2-3; 7 bases are shared with TRBD2. The CDR3 is 14 residues long. The germline V gene has CDR1 DFQATT and CDR2 SNEGSKA (reference sequence). Trimming took 2 bases from V and 7 from J; bases not matched to a gene: 9. CDR3 loop: CSARLRREWNTQYF. The CDR3 nucleotides are TGCAGTGCTAGACTCAGGCGGGAGTGGAATACGCAGTATTTT.

The J gene is TRBJ2-5, the V gene TRBV12-3 or TRBV12-4, with no clear D. The CDR3 runs 15 residues. Trimming cost V 4 bases and J 10 bases, with 22 bases left between them. Written as DNA, the CDR3 is TGTGCCAGCAGTTGGGTGGGTGCCACAAGAGATAACCAGTACTTC. This sequence encodes CASSWVGATRDNQYF.

The CDR3 loop is CASSYVGAEKLFF. CDR3 DNA sequence: TGTGCCAGCAGTTACGTGGGAGCTGAAAAACTGTTTTTT. This chain connects TRBV6-5 to TRBJ1-4; D not certain. This CDR3 has 13 amino acids. The V end was cut by 2 bases, the J end by 7 bases, with 8 bases between. Germline V CDR1 and CDR2: MNHEY, SVGAGI.

The chain joins TRBV28 to TRBJ2-7; 11 positions agree with TRBD1. This CDR3 has 17 amino acids. Losses at the gene ends were 5 bases for V and 1 base for J; bases not matched to a gene: 10. Germline loops: CDR1 MDHEN, CDR2 SYDVKM. The CDR3 reads CASSLGRTGGASYEQYF. The CDR3 coding sequence is TGTGCCAGCAGTCTGGGGCGGACAGGGGGCGCGTCCTACGAGCAGTACTTC.

The rearrangement joins TRBV19 to TRBJ2-1; 10 positions agree with TRBD2. Germline V gene data show CDR1 as LNHDA and CDR2 as SQIVND (reference sequence). CDR3 length: 12 residues. J was trimmed by 4 bases and V by 11 bases; bases with no gene match: 2. The CDR3 nucleotides are TGTGCCTCAGCGGGAGGGTACAATGAGCAGTTCTTC. Its translation: CASAGGYNEQFF.

The rearrangement uses TRBV3-1 and TRBJ2-2, with 8 bases identical to TRBD1. With 5 bases clipped from V and 0 bases from J, the junction kept 5 bases outside the gene matches. CDR3 size: 16 residues. Germline V gene lookup returns CDR1 LGHDT and CDR2 YNNKEL (reference sequence). The CDR3 spells CASSYRQGPNTGELFF. CDR3 DNA sequence: TGTGCCAGCAGCTACCGACAGGGGCCGAACACCGGGGAGCTGTTTTTT.

The chain couples TRBV24-1 to TRBJ1-1; weak D call: TRBD1 (6 bases). The CDR3 is made up of 13 amino acids. Trimming left V 3 bases short and J 4 bases short, with 8 bases between. The germline V gene has CDR1 KGHDR and CDR2 SFDVKD. CDR3 residues: CATSDTGSTEAFF. The DNA for the CDR3 is TGTGCCACCAGTGATACAGGGTCCACTGAAGCTTTCTTT.